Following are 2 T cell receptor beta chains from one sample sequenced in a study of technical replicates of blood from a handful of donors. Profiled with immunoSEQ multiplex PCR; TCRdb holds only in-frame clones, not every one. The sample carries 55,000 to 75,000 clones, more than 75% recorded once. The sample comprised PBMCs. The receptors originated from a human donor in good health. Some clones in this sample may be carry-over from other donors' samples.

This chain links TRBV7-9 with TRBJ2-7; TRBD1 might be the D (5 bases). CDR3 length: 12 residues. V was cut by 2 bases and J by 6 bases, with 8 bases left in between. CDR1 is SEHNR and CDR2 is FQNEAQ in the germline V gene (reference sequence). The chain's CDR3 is CASSLIQGEQYF. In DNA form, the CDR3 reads TGTGCCAGCAGCTTAATCCAGGGCGAGCAGTACTTC.

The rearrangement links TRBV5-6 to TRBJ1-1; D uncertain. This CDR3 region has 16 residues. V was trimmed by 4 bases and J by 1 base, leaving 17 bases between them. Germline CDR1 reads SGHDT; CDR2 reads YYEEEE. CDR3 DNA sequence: TGTGCCAGCAGCCGGCTAAGGTGGCGGGGGAACACTGAAGCTTTCTTT. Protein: CASSRLRWRGNTEAFF.